These 10 T cell receptor beta chains were sequenced from one sample in a study of T cell responses to AZD1222 COVID-19 vaccine. Method: immunoSEQ multiplex PCR; TCRdb's copy keeps in-frame clones and lacks some. In the table there are over 150,000 clones, 88% of which are singletons. Sequencing was performed on peripheral blood, taken 28 days after the second AZD1222 dose. The receptors were gathered from an adult who received the AZD1222 COVID-19 vaccine.

The CDR3, as DNA: TGTGCCAGCAGCCAAGAGACCGGGTTCTATGGCTACACCTTC. This sequence encodes CASSQETGFYGYTF. This chain uses TRBV4-2 with TRBJ1-2; D unclear. V lost 0 bases, J lost 4 bases, and 9 bases lay in between. This CDR3 comprises 14 residues. Germline-derived CDR1 and CDR2 are LGHNA and YNFKEQ.

This chain links TRBV7-9 with TRBJ1-2, with unresolved D. Germline-derived CDR1 and CDR2 are SEHNR and FQNEAQ (reference sequence). With 5 bases removed from V and 7 bases from J, the gap between germline ends came to 14 bases. This CDR3 contains 13 residues. This CDR3 is CASSTDPSGGYTF. The CDR3 DNA reads as TGTGCCAGCAGCACGGACCCGTCGGGTGGCTACACCTTC.

V is TRBV10-2 and J is TRBJ1-3; D possibly corresponds to TRBD1 (5 bases). This CDR3 spans 15 amino acids. CDR1 is WSHSY and CDR2 is SAAADI in the germline V gene. V shed 6 bases and J shed 0 bases, with 12 bases lying between them. CDR3 residues: CASRSRDLSGNTIYF. The CDR3 nucleotides are TGCGCCAGCAGAAGCCGGGACCTCTCTGGAAACACCATATATTTT.

This sequence joins TRBV4-3 and TRBJ1-1; D may be TRBD1 (5 bases). The V and J ends lost 0 bases and 4 bases respectively, with 9 bases between them. Germline CDR1 and CDR2: LGHNA and YSLEER. The CDR3 consists of 14 residues. CDR3 protein: CASSQEYQGTEAFF. In DNA form, the CDR3 reads TGCGCCAGCAGCCAAGAGTACCAGGGCACTGAAGCTTTCTTT.

V and J are TRBV7-2 and TRBJ2-3, with a weak D call TRBD1 (5 bases). The CDR3 contains 14 residues. V shed 5 bases and J shed 3 bases, with 12 bases lying between them. From germline, CDR1 is SGHTA and CDR2 FQGNSA. CDR3 in amino acids: CASSPYRGTDTQYF. The CDR3 bases are TGTGCCAGCAGCCCCTATAGGGGAACAGATACGCAGTATTTT.

This clone showed up many times. The rearrangement joins TRBV5-4 to TRBJ1-2; no definite D call. This CDR3 is 14 amino acids long. CDR1 is SGHNT and CDR2 is YYREEE in the germline V gene (reference sequence). Trimming shortened V by 4 bases and J by 6 bases, and 16 bases separated the two germline ends. The CDR3 DNA reads as TGTGCCAGCAGCGTCCCTGGACTTGGCGATGGCTACACCTTC. It translates to CASSVPGLGDGYTF.

The chain recombines TRBV10-3 with TRBJ2-3, with 7 nucleotides matching TRBD2. V lost 10 bases to trimming and J lost 2 bases; unmatched junction nucleotides: 6. The germline gives CDR1 ENHRY, CDR2 SYGVKD. There are 13 residues in the CDR3. The CDR3 DNA follows: TGTGCCAGTAGAGCGGGGCTCACAGATACGCAGTATTTT. This gives the protein CASRAGLTDTQYF.

The chain employs TRBV27 and TRBJ2-7; D gene ambiguous. The CDR3 loop spans 14 amino acids. The germline V gene has CDR1 MNHEY and CDR2 SMNVEV (reference sequence). Trimming removed 5 bases at V and 3 bases at J, with 14 bases between. The CDR3 nucleotides read TGTGCCAGCAGTGCCGGACGGAAAAGCTACGAGCAGTACTTC. This translates into CASSAGRKSYEQYF.

The J gene is TRBJ1-2, the V gene TRBV29-1, with 8 bases lining up with TRBD1. The CDR3 is 14 residues long. The V segment lost 5 bases and the J segment 0 bases; nucleotides outside the gene matches: 5. Looked up from germline, CDR1 is SQVTM and CDR2 is ANQGSEA. The DNA for the CDR3 is TGCAGCGTTCCCCGGACAGGGACTAACTATGGCTACACCTTC. It specifies CSVPRTGTNYGYTF.

The rearrangement links TRBV9 to TRBJ1-1, with D uncertain. Trimming took 0 bases from V and 0 from J, leaving 9 bases between them. This CDR3 has 15 amino acids. CDR1 is SGDLS, CDR2 YYNGEE, per germline. The CDR3 loop reads CASSVDGVMNTEAFF. In nucleotides, the CDR3 is TGTGCCAGCAGCGTAGACGGGGTTATGAACACTGAAGCTTTCTTT.